The rows below give T cell receptor beta chains drawn from one sample of a study of T cell changes during pregnancy in multiple sclerosis. Here immunoSEQ multiplex PCR was the method, and the copy in TCRdb shows in-frame clones only, minus some. The sample shows some 49,000 clones, 85% to 90% of them seen only once. The sequences come from peripheral blood, collected after pregnancy. The receptor source for this set is a female donor in good health, enrolled as a control in a pregnancy study. Both conserved end residues are part of each CDR3. The D gene is left open where the match is weak. The size entry is marked missing in some rows and otherwise reads once, few, many or a size class.

J	D	size	V	CDR3	DNA
TRBJ2-3	TRBD1	NA	TRBV29-1	CSVARQGAGDTQYF	TGCAGCGTTGCCAGACAGGGGGCCGGAGATACGCAGTATTTT
TRBJ2-3	TRBD2	NA	TRBV30	CAWSLGGRSQDTQYF	TGTGCCTGGAGTCTAGGCGGGAGATCCCAAGATACGCAGTATTTT
TRBJ2-6	NA	NA	TRBV15	CATRSPSPGSGANVLTF	TGTGCCACCAGATCGCCATCTCCGGGGTCTGGGGCCAACGTCCTGACTTTC
TRBJ1-1	TRBD1	NA	TRBV7-9	CASSAGRGPLLEAFF	TGTGCCAGCAGCGCCGGGAGGGGGCCCCTCCTTGAAGCTTTCTTT
TRBJ2-1	TRBD1	few	TRBV6-4	CASSGDGTANEQFF	TGTGCCAGCAGTGGAGACGGGACAGCTAATGAGCAGTTCTTC
TRBJ2-7	NA	few	TRBV5-4	CASSIDRNYEQYF	TGTGCCAGCAGCATCGACAGGAACTACGAGCAGTACTTC
TRBJ1-3	NA	NA	TRBV10-1	CASSEAGIGNTIYF	TGCGCCAGCAGTGAAGCGGGCATTGGAAACACCATATATTTT
TRBJ1-6	NA	medium-sized	TRBV27	CASSPWGEDSPLHF	TGTGCCAGCAGTCCTTGGGGGGAGGATTCACCCCTCCACTTT
TRBJ1-6	NA	NA	TRBV6-6	CASGQSNSPLHF	TGTGCCAGTGGACAGTCTAATTCACCCCTCCACTTT
TRBJ1-2	TRBD1	NA	TRBV28	CASSLIVRGQDGYTF	TGTGCCAGCAGTTTAATTGTCAGGGGGCAGGACGGCTACACCTTC
TRBJ2-7	TRBD2	NA	TRBV27	CASSPPGLAGPWGEQYF	TGTGCCAGCAGTCCTCCCGGGCTAGCGGGGCCTTGGGGCGAGCAGTACTTC
TRBJ2-3	TRBD1	NA	TRBV6-4	CASSGTERDTQYF	TGTGCCAGCAGCGGGACAGAAAGAGATACGCAGTATTTT
TRBJ2-1	NA	NA	TRBV4-1	CASSQGRWDEQFF	TGCGCCAGCAGCCAAGGGAGATGGGATGAGCAGTTCTTC
TRBJ1-4	NA	NA	TRBV18	CASSPRDFEKLFF	TGTGCCAGCTCACCACGGGACTTTGAAAAACTGTTTTTT
TRBJ2-7	NA	NA	TRBV7-2	CASSLGLLPYEQYF	TGTGCCAGCAGCTTAGGACTCCTCCCCTACGAGCAGTACTTC
TRBJ2-1	TRBD2	NA	TRBV27	CASRRSGGATGNEQFF	TGTGCCAGCAGGCGTAGCGGGGGGGCCACGGGGAATGAGCAGTTCTTC
TRBJ2-3	TRBD2	NA	TRBV7-3	CASSPGSREGLTDTQYF	TGTGCCAGCAGCCCCGGTTCGCGGGAGGGCCTCACAGATACGCAGTATTTT
TRBJ1-2	NA	NA	TRBV9	CASSVGGRNYGYTF	TGTGCCAGCAGCGTAGGTGGCAGAAACTATGGCTACACCTTC
TRBJ2-7	TRBD1	NA	TRBV5-6	CASSTPGQGTYEQYF	TGTGCCAGCAGCACCCCGGGACAGGGAACCTACGAGCAGTACTTC
TRBJ2-3	NA	NA	TRBV6-1	CASSPAGQTDTQYF	TGTGCCAGCAGCCCCGCCGGACAGACAGATACGCAGTATTTT
TRBJ2-7	TRBD1	once	TRBV6-1	CASSDRGLDEQYF	TGTGCCAGCAGTGACAGGGGGCTGGACGAGCAGTACTTC
TRBJ2-2	NA	few	TRBV10-1	CASSGDATTGELFF	TGCGCCAGCAGTGGAGATGCAACCACCGGGGAGCTGTTTTTT
TRBJ2-3	TRBD1	NA	TRBV9	CASSPRSPGQGRTDTQYF	TGTGCCAGCAGCCCGCGGAGCCCTGGACAGGGGCGCACAGATACGCAGTATTTT
TRBJ1-2	NA	NA	TRBV19	CASSIEAEERGNYGYTF	TGTGCCAGTAGTATAGAGGCAGAAGAAAGGGGAAACTATGGCTACACCTTC
TRBJ1-2	NA	once	TRBV5-1	CASSLLDRRDGYTF	TGCGCCAGCAGCTTGCTTGACAGGCGGGATGGCTACACCTTC
TRBJ2-3	TRBD1	NA	TRBV29-1	CSVRGGGVVVGDTQYF	TGCAGCGTTAGAGGGGGCGGAGTGGTTGTCGGAGATACGCAGTATTTT
TRBJ2-6	NA	NA	TRBV27	CASSTKRFSGANVLTF	TGTGCCAGCAGTACTAAGCGATTCTCTGGGGCCAACGTCCTGACTTTC
TRBJ2-7	NA	NA	TRBV7-2	CASSFPRDRNSYEQYF	TGTGCCAGCAGCTTCCCAAGAGACAGGAATTCCTACGAGCAGTACTTC
TRBJ1-1	TRBD1	once	TRBV10-3	CAIMGQPNTEAFF	TGTGCCATCATGGGACAGCCGAACACTGAAGCTTTCTTT
TRBJ1-5	TRBD1	NA	TRBV27	CASSLTGEFQPQHF	TGTGCCAGCAGTTTAACAGGGGAGTTTCAGCCCCAGCATTTT
TRBJ2-7	NA	NA	TRBV5-6	CASRTSDSEQYF	TGTGCCAGCAGGACCTCGGACAGCGAGCAGTACTTC
TRBJ2-7	NA	NA	TRBV19	CASSIWASGTYEQYF	TGTGCCAGTAGTATTTGGGCGTCAGGGACCTACGAGCAGTACTTC
TRBJ1-5	TRBD1	NA	TRBV10-2	CASSESGQGNQPQHF	TGCGCCAGCAGTGAGTCGGGACAGGGCAATCAGCCCCAGCATTTT
TRBJ1-5	TRBD1	NA	TRBV13	CASSLSTGFEPQHF	TGTGCCAGCAGCTTATCGACAGGGTTTGAGCCCCAGCATTTT
TRBJ1-6	NA	NA	TRBV18	CASSPPPGSYNSPLHF	TGTGCCAGCTCACCACCTCCGGGTTCCTATAATTCACCCCTCCACTTT
TRBJ2-7	TRBD2	NA	TRBV9	CASSVEGTSGSPHEQYF	TGTGCCAGCAGCGTAGAAGGGACTAGCGGGAGTCCCCACGAGCAGTACTTC
TRBJ1-1	TRBD1	NA	TRBV9	CASSVAEDRGNTEAFF	TGTGCCAGCAGCGTAGCTGAGGACAGGGGTAACACTGAAGCTTTCTTT
TRBJ2-2	TRBD2	few	TRBV6-4	CASTGGGSTGELFF	TGTGCCAGTACCGGCGGGGGGTCCACCGGGGAGCTGTTTTTT
TRBJ2-3	TRBD2	NA	TRBV27	CASRTSGGDTQYF	TGTGCCAGCAGGACTAGCGGGGGAGATACGCAGTATTTT
TRBJ1-5	NA	NA	TRBV11-2	CASSRDRQPQHF	TGTGCCAGCAGCCGGGATCGCCAGCCCCAGCATTTT
TRBJ1-2	TRBD1	NA	TRBV28	CASSPTVGRQGAYGYTF	TGTGCCAGCAGTCCAACGGTGGGAAGACAGGGGGCCTATGGCTACACCTTC
TRBJ2-4	NA	NA	TRBV2	CASSEGAALAKNIQYF	TGTGCCAGCAGTGAAGGAGCGGCTCTAGCCAAAAACATTCAGTACTTC
TRBJ2-5	NA	NA	TRBV30	CAWLRTGTTQYF	TGTGCCTGGCTCCGAACCGGGACAACCCAGTACTTC
TRBJ2-7	NA	NA	TRBV6-6	CASTGVGEQYF	TGTGCCAGCACAGGGGTGGGCGAGCAGTACTTC
TRBJ2-7	NA	NA	TRBV7-9	CAIRTDRYSYEQYF	TGTGCCATCCGGACTGACCGATACTCCTACGAGCAGTACTTC
TRBJ2-3	NA	NA	TRBV9	CASSVRGYTDTQYF	TGTGCCAGCAGCGTAAGGGGTTACACAGATACGCAGTATTTT
TRBJ2-7	NA	NA	TRBV30	CAWSVQALYEQYF	TGTGCCTGGAGTGTACAGGCTCTCTACGAGCAGTACTTC
TRBJ1-5	NA	NA	TRBV12-5	CASGNSQPQHF	TGTGCTAGTGGAAATAGCCAGCCCCAGCATTTT
TRBJ1-2	TRBD1	NA	TRBV6-1	CASRVQTGEIGYTF	TGTGCCAGCAGGGTCCAGACAGGGGAGATTGGCTACACCTTC
TRBJ2-1	TRBD2	few	TRBV28	CASSWGGSNNEQFF	TGTGCCAGCAGTTGGGGGGGTAGTAACAATGAGCAGTTCTTC
TRBJ1-1	NA	NA	TRBV7-8	CASSTPTGLRAEAFF	TGTGCCAGCAGCACACCAACAGGGTTGAGGGCTGAAGCTTTCTTT
TRBJ2-7	NA	NA	TRBV29-1	CSVAPGLLSEQYF	TGCAGCGTCGCCCCCGGGTTACTTAGCGAGCAGTACTTC